The 26 T cell receptor beta chains reported below all come from one sample, sequenced in a study of human T cells and chemical hapten exposure. Time point reported: pre-sensitization, week 0. The treatment denotes: therapeutic diphenylcyclopropenone sensitization with weekly scalp DPC. From the RACE reads, TCRdb called clonotypes with MiXCR, one entry per CDR3 protein. The data contain about 46,000 distinct CDR3 sequences, approximately 9.8% of them singletons. Sample: whole blood, taken in connection with sensitization to the hapten diphenylcyclopropenone (DPC). The receptors were gathered from a woman in her thirties or forties with alopecia areata. Some clones in this sample may be carry-over from other donors' samples.

The chain recombines TRBV6-5 with TRBJ1-5; 8 positions match TRBD1. J gave up 3 bases and V 5 bases, and 6 bases lay outside the gene matches. Germline V CDR1 and CDR2: MNHEY, SVGAGI. The CDR3 is made up of 15 amino acids. CDR3 residues: CASSTGQGHNQPQHF. CDR3 nucleotides: TGTGCCAGCAGTACCGGACAGGGTCACAATCAGCCCCAGCATTTT.

The chain employs TRBV4-1 and TRBJ2-1; a possible D gene is TRBD2 (5 bases). This CDR3 is 13 amino acids long. Germline V gene data show CDR1 as MGHRA and CDR2 as YSYEKL. Deletions cut 6 bases from V and 3 bases from J, with 9 bases between. The CDR3 sequence: CASRRDLYNEQFF. CDR3 sequence (DNA): TGCGCCAGCAGGAGGGATCTCTACAATGAGCAGTTCTTC.

Ten or more counts support this clonotype. The chain uses TRBV12-3 or TRBV12-4 and TRBJ2-5, with a possible D match to TRBD1 (6 bases). Trimming shortened V by 5 bases and J by 0 bases, and 13 bases separated the two germline ends. The CDR3 sequence is 15 residues long. The CDR3 sequence is CASSPADSDQETQYF. For the CDR3, the DNA is TGTGCCAGCAGTCCCGCGGACAGCGACCAAGAGACCCAGTACTTC.

There are many counts of this clonotype. J is TRBJ1-2 and V is TRBV7-3; possible D gene TRBD1, 5 bases. The germline V and J ends were trimmed by 3 bases and 6 bases, with 11 bases remaining between them. Germline values: CDR1 SGHTA, CDR2 FQGTGA. CDR3 length equals 13 residues. CDR3 amino acids: CASSLTASDGYTF. In DNA, the CDR3 is TGTGCCAGCAGCTTGACAGCCAGCGATGGCTACACCTTC.

This clonotype was found many times. The genes are TRBV20-1 and TRBJ2-1; possible D gene TRBD1, 6 bases. This CDR3 spans 16 amino acids. The ends were cut back, 4 bases at V and 3 bases at J, with 19 bases in the middle. The germline V gene encodes CDR1 DFQATT and CDR2 SNEGSKA (reference sequence). In DNA form, the CDR3 reads TGCAGTGCTACGCCCTCCGGGACACTCAACTACAATGAGCAGTTCTTC. Translated: CSATPSGTLNYNEQFF.

The sample holds many counts of this clonotype. The chain has TRBV6-5 and TRBJ2-7, with TRBD2 matching over 7 bases. The ends lost 0 bases at V and 4 bases at J; junction bases unmatched: 12. Germline values: CDR1 MNHEY, CDR2 SVGAGI. CDR3 length equals 17 residues. CDR3 sequence (DNA): TGTGCCAGCAGTTACTCGATTTCAGCGGGGATTCCTTACGAGCAGTACTTC. It translates to CASSYSISAGIPYEQYF.

This clonotype was seen at least ten times. The chain is built from TRBV11-1 and TRBJ2-1; tentative D call: TRBD2 (5 bases). Germline V gene sequence: CDR1 SGHAT, CDR2 FQDESV (reference sequence). Between the trimmed V and J ends, which lost 6 bases and 10 bases, there was a span of 19 bases. CDR3 size: 14 residues. The CDR3 DNA is TGTGCCAGCAGACGACTTCCTGGGAGCGAAGAGCAGTTCTTC. It codes for CASRRLPGSEEQFF.

This clonotype was counted many times. The gene calls are TRBV4-2 and TRBJ1-2, with 8 bases identical to TRBD1. Germline-derived CDR1 and CDR2 are LGHNA and YNFKEQ. This CDR3 has 15 amino acids. V lost 1 base and J lost 2; bases outside the gene matches: 3. The CDR3 sequence is CASSQVTGGNYGYTF. The CDR3 DNA reads TGTGCCAGCAGCCAAGTTACAGGGGGGAACTATGGCTACACCTTC.

V usage is TRBV7-8 and J usage is TRBJ1-5; 8 bases are a match to TRBD1. Germline CDR1 reads SGHVS; CDR2 reads FQNEAQ. V shed 0 bases, J shed 2 bases, and the junction held 9 bases outside the gene matches. The CDR3 has 18 amino acids. CDR3 coding DNA: TGTGCCAGCAGCTTAGCCGCAATGCAGGGGGCAGGCAATCAGCCCCAGCATTTT. It specifies CASSLAAMQGAGNQPQHF.

In this sample, this clonotype turned up a few times. This chain connects TRBV12-5 to TRBJ2-5; D may be TRBD1 or TRBD2 (5 bases each). Germline CDR1 and CDR2: LGHNT and FRNRAP. The CDR3 runs to 17 residues. Deletions cut 0 bases from V and 0 bases from J, with 14 bases between. CDR3 in DNA: TGTGCTAGTGGTTTGGTAAACCCAGAGGGGTACCAAGAGACCCAGTACTTC. It specifies CASGLVNPEGYQETQYF.

The J gene is TRBJ1-1, the V gene TRBV5-1, with D hard to call. Germline lookup yields CDR1 SGHRS and CDR2 YFSETQ. This CDR3 is built from 15 residues. Between the trimmed V and J ends, which lost 0 bases and 0 bases, there was a span of 9 bases. This chain's CDR3 is CASSLEVTMNTEAFF. In nucleotides, the CDR3 is TGCGCCAGCAGCTTGGAGGTGACTATGAACACTGAAGCTTTCTTT.

This clonotype came up a few times. The J gene is TRBJ1-1, the V gene TRBV20-1; maybe TRBD1 (6 bases). Deletions cut 6 bases from V and 6 bases from J, with 11 bases between. The CDR3 length is 11 residues. Germline CDR1 is DFQATT and CDR2 is SNEGSKA (reference sequence). The CDR3 DNA sequence: TGCAGTGCCCGGGGACAAGCTGAAGCTTTCTTT. Amino acid sequence: CSARGQAEAFF.

The genes are TRBV19 and TRBJ2-1, with a tentative D call TRBD2 (6 bases). CDR3 size: 14 residues. The germline V gene encodes CDR1 LNHDA and CDR2 SQIVND (reference sequence). Trimming pared 5 bases from V and 4 bases from J, leaving 12 bases between. The CDR3 nucleotides read TGTGCCAGTAGTTGGAGGGGAAATTACAATGAGCAGTTCTTC. Its translation is CASSWRGNYNEQFF. Looking up the rest from reference TRBV19 and TRBJ2-1 gives the full variable domain: DGGITQSPKYLFRKEGQNVTLSCEQNLNHDAMYWYRQDPGQGLRLIYYSQIVNDFQKGDIAEGYSVSREKKESFPLTVTSAQKNPTAFYLCASSWRGNYNEQFFGPGTRLTVL.

Note on this clonotype: A much more abundant neighbour one base away suggests this may be a read error. The V and J genes are TRBV28 and TRBJ2-1; the D is unclear. CDR1 and CDR2 from the germline V gene are MDHEN and SYDVKM. This CDR3 spans 15 amino acids. V lost 7 bases and J lost 0, with 13 bases in between. The CDR3 reads CASTLGEISYNEQFF. CDR3 nucleotides: TGTGCCAGCACCCTTGGCGAGATCTCCTACAATGAGCAGTTCTTC.

This clonotype showed up many times. V and J are TRBV4-2 and TRBJ1-5; D is uncertain. The germline gives CDR1 LGHNA, CDR2 YNFKEQ. The CDR3 extends over 15 amino acids. The V and J ends lost 4 bases and 5 bases respectively, with 15 bases between them. The chain's CDR3 is CASSLNSGFDQPQHF. The CDR3 region has the DNA TGTGCCAGCAGCCTCAACTCGGGGTTCGATCAGCCCCAGCATTTT.

This clonotype has ten or more counts. The V and J genes are TRBV19 and TRBJ2-7; D gene ambiguous. V was clipped by 3 bases and J by 1 base, with 7 bases between them. Per the germline V gene, CDR1 is LNHDA and CDR2 is SQIVND (reference sequence). This CDR3 contains 13 residues. The CDR3 DNA reads TGTGCCAGTAGTATTTACCCATCCTACGAGCAGTACTTC. This encodes CASSIYPSYEQYF.

This clonotype was observed many times. This sequence joins TRBV15 and TRBJ2-2; D is unresolved. The CDR3 spans 12 residues. Germline CDR1 LNHNV, CDR2 YYDKDF (reference sequence). V was trimmed by 1 base and J by 6 bases, leaving 3 bases between them. The DNA for the CDR3 is TGTGCCACCAGCAGAGGACCCGGGGAGCTGTTTTTT. As protein: CATSRGPGELFF.

This clonotype has at least ten counts. The chain recombines TRBV5-6 with TRBJ2-7; no clear D. Trimming left V 1 base short and J 3 bases short, with 8 bases between. The germline V gene encodes CDR1 SGHDT and CDR2 YYEEEE. The CDR3 totals 13 residues. CDR3 loop: CASSLRRVYEQYF. The CDR3 DNA reads as TGTGCCAGCAGCTTGCGTAGGGTCTACGAGCAGTACTTC.

This clonotype was detected only a few times. The chain carries TRBV13 and TRBJ2-1, with D possibly being TRBD2 (5 bases). The CDR3 consists of 17 residues. From germline, CDR1 is PRHDT and CDR2 FYEKMQ (reference sequence). V was trimmed by 5 bases and J by 4 bases, leaving 21 bases between them. CDR3 nucleotide sequence: TGTGCCAGCAGCACAGTCGATGGAGAGCGGTTGTACAATGAGCAGTTCTTC. Its translation is CASSTVDGERLYNEQFF.

This clonotype was seen at least ten times. The rearrangement joins TRBV29-1 to TRBJ2-5; 7 bases are a match to TRBD2. The CDR3 extends over 12 amino acids. Germline assignment: CDR1 SQVTM and CDR2 ANQGSEA. With V trimmed by 7 bases and J by 4 bases, 6 bases remained unmatched. For the CDR3, the DNA is TGCAGCGGATCGGGGGAGGGAGAGACCCAGTACTTC. Residues: CSGSGEGETQYF.

This clonotype was detected many times. The rearrangement links TRBV29-1 to TRBJ1-5; 10 bases map to TRBD1. Germline V lookup: CDR1 SQVTM, CDR2 ANQGSEA. The CDR3 is 14 residues long. The V gene end was trimmed by 4 bases and the J gene end by 4 bases; junction bases not matched to a gene: 4. The CDR3 protein is CSVAGTGVNQPQHF. The CDR3 region has the DNA TGCAGCGTTGCCGGGACAGGGGTTAATCAGCCCCAGCATTTT. Filled out from reference TRBV29-1 and TRBJ1-5, the complete variable domain reads SAVISQKPSRDICQRGTSLTIQCQVDSQVTMMFWYRQQPGQSLTLIATANQGSEATYESGFVIDKFPISRPNLTFSTLTVSNMSPEDSSIYLCSVAGTGVNQPQHFGDGTRLSIL.

This clonotype has at least ten counts. This chain joins TRBV2 and TRBJ2-7; D is undetermined. Germline CDR1 and CDR2: SNHLY and FYNNEI. This CDR3 comprises 10 residues. The V end lost 8 bases, the J end lost 6 bases, and 8 bases lay between the germline ends. In DNA form, the CDR3 reads TGTGCCAGCTCCGGCGGCGAGCAGTACTTC. Translating gives CASSGGEQYF.

The chain combines TRBV7-9 with TRBJ2-7; 7 bases are a match to TRBD1. In germline, CDR1 is SEHNR, CDR2 FQNEAQ (reference sequence). This CDR3 region has 13 residues. V shed 7 bases, J shed 2 bases, and the junction held 5 bases outside the gene matches. CDR3 nucleotide sequence: TGTGCCAGCAATTGGGACAGAGCCTACGAGCAGTACTTC. Protein: CASNWDRAYEQYF.

The table lists this clonotype with a few counts. The rearrangement uses TRBV18 and TRBJ2-3, with TRBD2 matching over 9 bases. This CDR3 has 16 residues. With 3 bases clipped from V and 2 bases from J, the junction kept 6 bases outside the gene matches. Germline-derived CDR1 and CDR2 are KGHSH and LQKENI. CDR3 coding DNA: TGTGCCAGCTCACCCCTAGCGGGGCGAAACACAGATACGCAGTATTTT. This gives the protein CASSPLAGRNTDTQYF. Looking up the rest from reference TRBV18 and TRBJ2-3 gives the full variable domain: NAGVMQNPRHLVRRRGQEARLRCSPMKGHSHVYWYRQLPEEGLKFMVYLQKENIIDESGMPKERFSAEFPKEGPSILRIQQVVRGDSAAYFCASSPLAGRNTDTQYFGPGTRLTVL.

This clonotype was recorded many times. The gene calls are TRBV20-1 and TRBJ2-4; TRBD1 matches 7 bases. The CDR3 is 13 amino acids. V shed 5 bases and J 1 base; nucleotides not matched to a gene: 2. Looked up from germline, CDR1 is DFQATT and CDR2 is SNEGSKA (reference sequence). CDR3 in amino acids: CSALTGAKNIQYF. The CDR3 DNA sequence: TGCAGTGCTTTGACAGGGGCCAAAAACATTCAGTACTTC.

This clonotype was counted many times. The genes are TRBV4-1 and TRBJ2-3; TRBD2 matches at 7 bases. CDR3 length: 17 amino acids. Germline V gene lookup returns CDR1 MGHRA and CDR2 YSYEKL. V shed 1 base and J 2 bases; nucleotides not matched to a gene: 9. CDR3 amino acids: CASSQGRWRGNTDTQYF. CDR3 DNA sequence: TGCGCCAGCAGCCAAGGAAGGTGGCGGGGGAACACAGATACGCAGTATTTT.